The 25 T cell receptor beta chains presented below share a single source sample, sequenced in a study of cytomegalovirus exposure and HLA in healthy donors. Primers included in the PCR were 60 Vbeta and 13 Jbeta primers. Assay: immunoSEQ multiplex PCR; the TCRdb copy retains only in-frame clones and omits some. The sample lists about 150,000 clones, approximately 86% occurring once. The sequenced sample was PBMCs. These TCRs come from a woman aged 45-60 years in good health and CMV-seropositive.

This chain joins TRBV25-1 and TRBJ2-1; 7 bases agree with TRBD1. With V trimmed by 6 bases and J by 1 base, 6 bases remained unmatched. CDR3 length: 15 residues. CDR1 is MGHDK and CDR2 is SYGVNS in the germline V gene. CDR3 sequence reads: CASSPGGRSYNEQFF. The CDR3, as DNA: TGTGCCAGCAGCCCAGGGGGACGGTCCTACAATGAGCAGTTCTTC.

A note on this clone: Other DNA sequences from this sample encode an identical CDR3 as well. The rearrangement links TRBV7-2 to TRBJ2-1; D may be TRBD2 (6 bases). This CDR3 comprises 13 residues. Germline V gives CDR1 SGHTA, CDR2 FQGNSA. The germline V and J ends were trimmed by 5 bases and 5 bases, with 10 bases remaining between them. The CDR3 bases are TGTGCCAGCAGCGTACGGGGGAACAATGAGCAGTTCTTC. Amino acids: CASSVRGNNEQFF.

This clone was counted a single time. One end of the junction varies from germline; a read error may be responsible. V and J are TRBV7-2 and TRBJ2-7; 8 positions agree with TRBD1. Germline-derived CDR1 and CDR2 are SGHTA and FQGNSA. The CDR3 consists of 13 residues. The CDR3 sequence is CASSFDLQGAGSF. The CDR3 nucleotides read TGTGCCAGCAGCTTCGACCTCCAGGGGGCTGGTTCTTTC.

V usage is TRBV5-1 and J usage is TRBJ2-2; D unresolved. The CDR3 runs 13 residues. Per germline, CDR1 SGHRS and CDR2 YFSETQ. Trimming took 4 bases from V and 4 from J, leaving 8 bases between them. CDR3 sequence (DNA): TGCGCCAGCAGCGGTACGGTCACCGGGGAGCTGTTTTTT. Encoded protein: CASSGTVTGELFF.

The sample holds one count of this clone. This rearrangement joins TRBV9 to TRBJ2-6, with TRBD2 matching over 9 bases. CDR3 size: 18 residues. After removal of 0 bases from V and 0 bases from J, the junction contained 4 bases not matched to a gene. Germline V CDR1 and CDR2: SGDLS, YYNGEE. CDR3 region: CASSVGSGGSSGANVLTF. In DNA form, the CDR3 reads TGTGCCAGCAGCGTAGGAAGCGGGGGGTCCTCTGGGGCCAACGTCCTGACTTTC.

The chain couples TRBV4-1 to TRBJ1-2, with TRBD1 matching 10 bases. CDR3 length equals 18 residues. The germline gives CDR1 MGHRA, CDR2 YSYEKL. V dropped 4 bases and J dropped 4; count of bases not matched to a gene: 15. CDR3 loop: CASSPNLASGQGSYGYTF. The DNA of the CDR3 is TGCGCCAGCAGCCCGAATCTTGCCTCGGGACAGGGGAGCTATGGCTACACCTTC.

CDR3 sequence (DNA): TGTGCCAGCTCACGGGACAGGGGATCCGAGCAGTACTTC. Protein: CASSRDRGSEQYF. The chain combines TRBV18 with TRBJ2-7; TRBD1 aligns across 10 bases. The length of the CDR3 is 13 residues. Trimming removed 4 bases from V and 6 bases from J; junction bases left unmatched: 3. Germline V gene sequence: CDR1 KGHSH, CDR2 LQKENI.

This sequence joins TRBV19 and TRBJ2-1; TRBD2 matches 14 bases. V shed 6 bases and J 10 bases; nucleotides not matched to a gene: 5. The CDR3 is 14 residues long. CDR1 and CDR2 from the germline V gene are LNHDA and SQIVND (reference sequence). CDR3 DNA sequence: TGTGCCAGTAGGACTAGCGGGGGGGCAGGAGAGCAGTTCTTC. Residues: CASRTSGGAGEQFF.

V and J are TRBV5-1 and TRBJ2-7; 11 positions agree with TRBD1. V shed 2 bases, J shed 5 bases, and the junction held 12 bases outside the gene matches. Germline lookup yields CDR1 SGHRS and CDR2 YFSETQ. CDR3 size: 17 residues. The CDR3 sequence: CASSFRVPGQGGNEQYF. The CDR3, as DNA: TGCGCCAGCAGCTTCCGAGTTCCGGGACAGGGGGGCAACGAGCAGTACTTC.

By share, this clone ranks as medium-sized (0.01 to 0.1%). This chain uses TRBV4-3 with TRBJ1-2, with D perhaps matching TRBD1 (6 bases). There are 15 residues in the CDR3. Germline CDR1 is LGHNA and CDR2 is YSLEER. Trimming pared 0 bases from V and 2 bases from J, leaving 10 bases between. The CDR3 DNA reads as TGCGCCAGCAGCCAAGATTTGACAGGAAACTATGGCTACACCTTC. This codes for CASSQDLTGNYGYTF.

This clone has only one observation. This rearrangement joins TRBV30 to TRBJ1-1; D unclear. Trimming took 5 bases from V and 0 from J, leaving 10 bases between them. Germline CDR1 GTSNPN, CDR2 SVGIG (reference sequence). The CDR3 runs 13 residues. CDR3 DNA: TGTGCCTGGGGTGGTTACATGAACACTGAAGCTTTCTTT. This encodes CAWGGYMNTEAFF.

The V and J genes are TRBV6-5 and TRBJ1-6; D ambiguous. V was trimmed by 8 bases and J by 9 bases, leaving 17 bases between them. This CDR3 region has 14 residues. CDR1 and CDR2 from the germline V gene are MNHEY and SVGAGI. The CDR3 DNA reads as TGTGCCAGCCACGGTGGACGGAGGACTTCACCCCTCCACTTT. Amino acid sequence: CASHGGRRTSPLHF.

This clone occurred once. The J gene is TRBJ2-1, the V gene TRBV5-6, with D tentatively TRBD1 (6 bases). V lost 0 bases, J lost 2 bases, and 12 bases lay in between. Germline values: CDR1 SGHDT, CDR2 YYEEEE. This CDR3 has 16 amino acids. CDR3 loop: CASSLESGVTYNEQFF. CDR3 DNA sequence: TGTGCCAGCAGCTTGGAGTCAGGGGTAACCTACAATGAGCAGTTCTTC.

This chain uses TRBV9 with TRBJ2-2, with a possible D match to TRBD1 (5 bases). CDR1 and CDR2 (germline): SGDLS, YYNGEE. Trimming removed 0 bases at V and 0 bases at J, with 9 bases between. The CDR3 length is 16 residues. CDR3: CASSVEGQANTGELFF. The CDR3 nucleotides are TGTGCCAGCAGCGTAGAGGGGCAGGCGAACACCGGGGAGCTGTTTTTT.

V is TRBV29-1 and J is TRBJ2-7, with 12 bases lining up with TRBD2. CDR1 is SQVTM, CDR2 ANQGSEA, per germline. The V and J ends lost 6 bases and 3 bases, in that order; junction bases with no gene match: 3. The CDR3 totals 13 residues. CDR3 nucleotides: TGCAGCGTGACTAGCGGGGGCCGCTACGAGCAGTACTTC. Translated, it gives CSVTSGGRYEQYF.

The sample holds one count of this clone. Written as DNA, the CDR3 is TGTGCCATCGGCCCGGGACAGAAACATCCTGGCTACACCTTC. It codes for CAIGPGQKHPGYTF. This chain uses TRBV6-5 with TRBJ1-2, with 7 bases fitting TRBD1. CDR1 and CDR2 (germline): MNHEY, SVGAGI. The CDR3 loop spans 14 amino acids. J gave up 7 bases and V 10 bases, and 15 bases lay outside the gene matches.

This clone was counted a single time. This chain connects TRBV29-1 to TRBJ1-1; D possibly corresponds to TRBD1 (6 bases). The CDR3 runs 12 residues. CDR1 SQVTM and CDR2 ANQGSEA come from the germline V gene. Trimming cost V 7 bases and J 0 bases, with 9 bases left between them. As DNA, the CDR3 is TGCAGCGGCACAGGGTTGAACACTGAAGCTTTCTTT. Translation: CSGTGLNTEAFF. The full variable domain, rest sourced from reference TRBV29-1 and TRBJ1-1, is SAVISQKPSRDICQRGTSLTIQCQVDSQVTMMFWYRQQPGQSLTLIATANQGSEATYESGFVIDKFPISRPNLTFSTLTVSNMSPEDSSIYLCSGTGLNTEAFFGQGTRLTVV.

The chain is built from TRBV6-5 and TRBJ1-3, with unresolved D. Trimming removed 4 bases at V and 0 bases at J, with 7 bases between. This CDR3 is 14 amino acids long. Germline CDR1 reads MNHEY; CDR2 reads SVGAGI. The CDR3 is CASSSTDSGNTIYF. CDR3 DNA sequence: TGTGCCAGCAGTTCAACTGACTCTGGAAACACCATATATTTT.

With respect to this clone: The sample carries other DNA sequences with the same CDR3. This sequence joins TRBV7-9 and TRBJ2-7; TRBD1 might be the D (6 bases). Trimming shortened V by 1 base and J by 5 bases, and 15 bases separated the two germline ends. Germline loops: CDR1 SEHNR, CDR2 FQNEAQ (reference sequence). This CDR3 contains 15 residues. The CDR3 DNA is TGTGCCAGCAGCTTAGGGTTCTCGGACAGCGACGAGCAGTACTTC. Translating gives CASSLGFSDSDEQYF.

This clone was detected only a few times. The rearrangement joins TRBV27 to TRBJ1-1; D is uncertain. The CDR3 has 11 residues. CDR1 is MNHEY, CDR2 SMNVEV, per germline (reference sequence). Trimming shortened V by 10 bases and J by 7 bases, and 13 bases separated the two germline ends. CDR3 loop: CATYSLREAFF. In nucleotides, the CDR3 is TGTGCCACCTATTCCTTGCGTGAAGCTTTCTTT.

The chain combines TRBV4-3 with TRBJ2-7; D might be TRBD1 (6 bases). CDR1 LGHNA and CDR2 YSLEER come from the germline V gene. The CDR3 is 15 residues long. V gave up 1 base and J gave up 0 bases, with 10 bases separating them. Here the CDR3 reads CASSQGVGGSYEQYF. The CDR3 DNA sequence: TGCGCCAGCAGCCAAGGGGTAGGGGGCTCCTACGAGCAGTACTTC.

The chain carries TRBV5-1 and TRBJ2-3, with D possibly being TRBD2 (6 bases). The CDR3 loop spans 14 amino acids. Germline V lookup: CDR1 SGHRS, CDR2 YFSETQ. Between the trimmed V and J ends, which lost 7 bases and 5 bases, there was a span of 17 bases. The DNA of the CDR3 is TGCGCCAGCTCCTCCGGAGGCGGGATAGATACGCAGTATTTT. Protein product: CASSSGGGIDTQYF.

The rearrangement joins TRBV19 to TRBJ2-7, with 7 nucleotides matching TRBD1. The CDR3 is 15 amino acids. Germline lookup yields CDR1 LNHDA and CDR2 SQIVND (reference sequence). The ends lost 5 bases at V and 2 bases at J; junction bases unmatched: 9. The CDR3 region has the DNA TGTGCCAGTAGTGAAGCCGGGGACAGTCCCTACGAGCAGTACTTC. As protein: CASSEAGDSPYEQYF. Based on the CDR3 plus reference TRBV19 and TRBJ2-7, the full variable domain is DGGITQSPKYLFRKEGQNVTLSCEQNLNHDAMYWYRQDPGQGLRLIYYSQIVNDFQKGDIAEGYSVSREKKESFPLTVTSAQKNPTAFYLCASSEAGDSPYEQYFGPGTRLTVT.

The chain employs TRBV7-2 and TRBJ2-2, with D possibly TRBD2 on 6 matching bases. V lost 7 bases and J lost 1, with 16 bases in between. Germline V CDR1 and CDR2: SGHTA, FQGNSA. This CDR3 is 16 amino acids long. CDR3 in DNA: TGTGCCAGCACAAGGGAGGTTGTGTGGAACACCGGGGAGCTGTTTTTT. This gives the protein CASTREVVWNTGELFF.

The genes are TRBV25-1 and TRBJ2-1, with a possible D match to TRBD2 (5 bases). Germline V gene lookup returns CDR1 MGHDK and CDR2 SYGVNS. V was pared by 2 bases and J by 10 bases, with 9 bases between. The CDR3 is 12 amino acids. The chain's CDR3 is CASSERELEQFF. Written as DNA, the CDR3 is TGTGCCAGCAGTGAAAGGGAGCTAGAGCAGTTCTTC.